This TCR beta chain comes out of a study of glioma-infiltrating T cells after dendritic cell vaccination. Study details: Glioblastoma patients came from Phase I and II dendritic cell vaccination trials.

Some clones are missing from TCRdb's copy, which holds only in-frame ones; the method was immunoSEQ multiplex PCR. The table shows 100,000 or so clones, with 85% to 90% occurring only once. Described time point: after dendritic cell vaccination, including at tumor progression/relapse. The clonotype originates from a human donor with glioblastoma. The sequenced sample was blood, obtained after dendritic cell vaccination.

CDR3 protein: CASSSGGPYGNTIYF. The CDR3 bases are TGTGCCAGCAGCTCGGGGGGTCCCTATGGAAACACCATATATTTT. The chain employs TRBV5-6 and TRBJ1-3; D might be TRBD1 (5 bases). V was shortened by 3 bases and J by 3 bases, with 13 bases between the two germline ends. The CDR3 spans 15 residues. The V gene's germline CDR1 is SGHDT and CDR2 YYEEEE. The full variable domain, in which reference TRBV5-6 and TRBJ1-3 provide the parts outside the CDR3, is DAGVTQSPTHLIKTRGQQVTLRCSPKSGHDTVSWYQQALGQGPQFIFQYYEEEERQRGNFPDRFSGHQFPNYSSELNVNALLLGDSALYLCASSSGGPYGNTIYFGEGSWLTVV.